A single sample is the source of the 24 T cell receptor beta chains below, sequenced in a study of radiotherapy plus CTLA-4 blockade in lung cancer. Profiling relied on immunoSEQ multiplex PCR, and the TCRdb table lists in-frame clones only, not all of them. The table includes about 100,000 clones, around 82% detected once. Sample: peripheral blood, taken from a patient treated with radiotherapy plus ipilimumab. Receptors were obtained from a human donor with non-small cell lung cancer who had stable disease on radiotherapy plus ipilimumab.

The chain recombines TRBV19 with TRBJ1-6; no clear D gene. V was cut by 9 bases and J by 10 bases, with 16 bases left in between. Germline CDR1 LNHDA, CDR2 SQIVND (reference sequence). The CDR3 sequence is 13 residues long. CDR3 bases: TGTGCCAGCCAGTCCCCGGTGGAATCACCCCTCCACTTT. Amino acid sequence: CASQSPVESPLHF.

The chain links TRBV6-1 to TRBJ2-7; 10 bases are shared with TRBD1. The CDR3 runs 14 residues. From germline, CDR1 is MNHNS and CDR2 SASEGT. With 1 base clipped from V and 7 bases from J, the junction kept 4 bases outside the gene matches. In nucleotides, the CDR3 is TGTGCCAGCAGTGAAGGGACAGGGGGAGTGGAGCAGTACTTC. Its protein is CASSEGTGGVEQYF.

CDR3 protein: CASRLDNEQFF. The CDR3 region has the DNA TGTGCCAGCAGACTTGACAATGAGCAGTTCTTC. The chain employs TRBV28 and TRBJ2-1; D not certain. The CDR3 length is 11 residues. V dropped 6 bases and J dropped 5 bases, with 5 bases sitting between them. Germline assignment: CDR1 MDHEN and CDR2 SYDVKM.

This rearrangement joins TRBV5-6 to TRBJ2-7; 11 positions agree with TRBD1. The length of the CDR3 is 16 residues. Germline assignment: CDR1 SGHDT and CDR2 YYEEEE. V shed 5 bases and J 0 bases; nucleotides not matched to a gene: 7. The CDR3 DNA reads as TGTGCCAGCAGTGGCCCGGGGACAGGGGGCTCCTACGAGCAGTACTTC. It translates to CASSGPGTGGSYEQYF. Variable domain in full (rest from reference TRBV5-6 and TRBJ2-7): DAGVTQSPTHLIKTRGQQVTLRCSPKSGHDTVSWYQQALGQGPQFIFQYYEEEERQRGNFPDRFSGHQFPNYSSELNVNALLLGDSALYLCASSGPGTGGSYEQYFGPGTRLTVT.

The rearrangement uses TRBV5-6 and TRBJ1-3; 7 bases fit TRBD1. This CDR3 is built from 16 residues. Germline lookup yields CDR1 SGHDT and CDR2 YYEEEE. Germline trimming cut 0 bases from V and 0 bases from J; bases unmatched to any gene: 3. This CDR3 is CASSLAGGFSGNTIYF. CDR3 DNA sequence: TGTGCCAGCAGCTTGGCAGGGGGATTCTCTGGAAACACCATATATTTT.

The chain joins TRBV6-5 to TRBJ1-4; no firm D call. V shed 0 bases and J shed 6 bases, with 11 bases lying between them. Looked up from germline, CDR1 is MNHEY and CDR2 is SVGAGI. This CDR3 has 15 amino acids. The CDR3 is CASSYSGRKDEKLFF. CDR3 nucleotide sequence: TGTGCCAGCAGTTACTCTGGCAGGAAGGATGAAAAACTGTTTTTT.

The chain combines TRBV11-2 with TRBJ2-7; 10 bases align to TRBD2. This CDR3 is built from 15 residues. J lost 0 bases, V lost 5 bases, and 4 bases had no gene match. Germline CDR1 and CDR2: SGHAT and FQNNGV. The CDR3 sequence is CASSAGLASSYEQYF. DNA of the CDR3: TGTGCCAGCAGCGCGGGACTAGCGAGCTCCTACGAGCAGTACTTC.

This clone was recorded once. V and J are TRBV28 and TRBJ2-5; 8 nucleotides match TRBD1. The V segment lost 3 bases and the J segment 2 bases; nucleotides outside the gene matches: 8. This CDR3 spans 16 amino acids. Looked up from germline, CDR1 is MDHEN and CDR2 is SYDVKM. The CDR3 DNA is TGTGCCAGCAGTTTGGTGTTCGGGACAGGACAAGAGACCCAGTACTTC. It codes for CASSLVFGTGQETQYF.

This clone was counted only a few times. The chain is built from TRBV18 and TRBJ2-7; D perhaps matches TRBD2 (5 bases). V was clipped by 3 bases and J by 2 bases, with 11 bases between them. The germline CDR1 and CDR2 sequences are KGHSH and LQKENI. The CDR3 consists of 14 residues. The DNA of the CDR3 is TGTGCCAGCTCACCCGACCCCGGGACCTACGAGCAGTACTTC. It yields the protein CASSPDPGTYEQYF.

CDR3 nucleotide sequence: TGTGCCAGCATGGTCCCAGTTAGCACAGATACGCAGTATTTT. This gives the protein CASMVPVSTDTQYF. This chain joins TRBV28 and TRBJ2-3, with unresolved D. Germline V gene data show CDR1 as MDHEN and CDR2 as SYDVKM. The CDR3 covers 14 residues. Trimming took 7 bases from V and 0 from J, leaving 11 bases between them.

The gene calls are TRBV12-5 and TRBJ1-4; D unclear. V lost 6 bases, J lost 8 bases, and 28 bases lay in between. Germline values: CDR1 LGHNT, CDR2 FRNRAP. The CDR3 has 18 residues. The CDR3 nucleotides are TGTGCTAGTGGGACTTTAGGGCGGCCCGTTGTTTCGGGGGAAAAACTGTTTTTT. It encodes CASGTLGRPVVSGEKLFF.

The chain uses TRBV5-4 and TRBJ2-7; 13 bases line up with TRBD2. The CDR3 is 17 amino acids. Germline V gene data show CDR1 as SGHNT and CDR2 as YYREEE (reference sequence). Germline trimming cut 2 bases from V and 5 bases from J; bases unmatched to any gene: 10. CDR3 sequence reads: CASSFRLAGGPPHEQYF. In DNA, the CDR3 is TGTGCCAGCAGCTTTAGACTAGCGGGAGGCCCCCCCCACGAGCAGTACTTC.

This clone was observed a single time. The J gene is TRBJ2-2, the V gene TRBV6-1, with no clear D. CDR3 size: 15 residues. Germline-derived CDR1 and CDR2 are MNHNS and SASEGT. V lost 6 bases and J 4 bases, leaving 15 bases between the germline ends. The CDR3 here is CASRREVSVTGELFF. CDR3 in DNA: TGTGCCAGCAGGAGAGAGGTTTCGGTCACCGGGGAGCTGTTTTTT.

This chain joins TRBV7-9 and TRBJ1-1; D may be TRBD1 (6 bases). Trimming left V 3 bases short and J 0 bases short, with 11 bases between. The CDR3 consists of 15 residues. Germline V gene lookup returns CDR1 SEHNR and CDR2 FQNEAQ (reference sequence). The CDR3 DNA sequence: TGTGCCAGCAGCTTCGGACAGCAGATGAACACTGAAGCTTTCTTT. Translated, it gives CASSFGQQMNTEAFF.

The chain has TRBV5-6 and TRBJ2-7, with D perhaps matching TRBD2 (7 bases). The length of the CDR3 is 15 residues. In germline, CDR1 is SGHDT, CDR2 YYEEEE. Trimming took 2 bases from V and 3 from J, leaving 15 bases between them. In nucleotides, the CDR3 is TGTGCCAGCAGCTTAGGGGGGGTCCCTCTCTACGAGCAGTACTTC. Protein sequence: CASSLGGVPLYEQYF.

The chain carries TRBV9 and TRBJ1-1, with unresolved D. The CDR3 runs 15 residues. The V end lost 0 bases, the J end lost 4 bases, and 13 bases lay between the germline ends. Germline V gene sequence: CDR1 SGDLS, CDR2 YYNGEE. The CDR3 sequence: CASSVGHQKGTEAFF. CDR3 DNA: TGTGCCAGCAGCGTAGGACATCAGAAGGGCACTGAAGCTTTCTTT.

The sample holds a few counts of this clone. The J gene is TRBJ2-2, the V gene TRBV9; tentatively, D is TRBD1 or TRBD2 (5 bases each). Germline values: CDR1 SGDLS, CDR2 YYNGEE. V shed 4 bases and J shed 2 bases, with 18 bases lying between them. The length of the CDR3 is 17 residues. The CDR3: CASSPYQGPLNTGELFF. Written as DNA, the CDR3 is TGTGCCAGCAGCCCTTACCAGGGACCCCTAAACACCGGGGAGCTGTTTTTT.

The chain recombines TRBV7-6 with TRBJ1-2; 8 bases are shared with TRBD1. This CDR3 contains 16 residues. V dropped 5 bases and J dropped 4; count of bases not matched to a gene: 12. The germline CDR1 and CDR2 sequences are SGHVS and FNYEAQ. CDR3 sequence: CASSPAPQGDGYGYTF. CDR3 in DNA: TGTGCCAGCAGCCCGGCGCCACAGGGGGATGGCTATGGCTACACCTTC.

This clone was seen a handful of times. CDR3 sequence: CASSYSSNQPQHF. The CDR3, as DNA: TGCGCCAGCAGTTACAGTAGCAATCAGCCCCAGCATTTT. The chain joins TRBV10-2 to TRBJ1-5, with unresolved D. The V and J ends lost 5 bases and 0 bases respectively, with 5 bases between them. Germline CDR1 reads WSHSY; CDR2 reads SAAADI. This CDR3 region has 13 residues.

This clone was found a few times. An end of the junction does not agree with germline; a read error may underlie this. This chain connects TRBV7-3 to TRBJ2-7, with D perhaps assigned TRBD1 or TRBD2 (6 bases each). Germline V CDR1 and CDR2: SGHTA, FQGTGA. The CDR3 length is 12 residues. This CDR3 reads CANQAAGTMEDF. The CDR3 nucleotides are TGTGCCAACCAAGCCGCGGGGACAATGGAGGACTTC. The full variable domain, in which reference TRBV7-3 and TRBJ2-7 provide the parts outside the CDR3, is GAGVSQTPSNKVTEKGKYVELRCDPISGHTALYWYRQSLGQGPEFLIYFQGTGAADDSGLPNDRFFAVRPEGSVSTLKIQRTERGDSAVYLCANQAAGTMEDFGPGTRLTVT.

In this sample, this clone turned up a few times. The chain uses TRBV5-6 and TRBJ1-3, with TRBD1 matching over 8 bases. This CDR3 spans 15 amino acids. Germline loops: CDR1 SGHDT, CDR2 YYEEEE. The trim removed 3 bases at V and 2 bases at J, leaving 4 bases unmatched. The CDR3 spells CASSSPTGAGNTIYF. CDR3 DNA: TGTGCCAGCAGCTCACCGACAGGGGCTGGAAACACCATATATTTT.

J is TRBJ2-1 and V is TRBV19, with 10 positions matching TRBD1. Trimming took 2 bases from V and 4 from J; bases not matched to a gene: 5. The CDR3 covers 16 residues. In germline, CDR1 is LNHDA, CDR2 SQIVND (reference sequence). CDR3 bases: TGTGCCAGTAGTATAAGAGGACAGGGGGGTTACAATGAGCAGTTCTTC. Protein product: CASSIRGQGGYNEQFF.

The rearrangement uses TRBV5-4 and TRBJ2-2; TRBD1 aligns across 7 bases. The CDR3 runs to 16 residues. Germline V CDR1 and CDR2: SGHNT, YYREEE (reference sequence). The trim removed 0 bases at V and 4 bases at J, leaving 6 bases unmatched. CDR3 residues: CASSLGGGAGTGELFF. DNA for the CDR3: TGTGCCAGCAGCTTGGGAGGGGGCGCGGGCACCGGGGAGCTGTTTTTT.

Notes on this clone: The junction shows a germline mismatch at one end, possibly a read error. V usage is TRBV5-5 and J usage is TRBJ2-3, with D hard to call. The germline CDR1 and CDR2 sequences are SGHKS and YYEKEE (reference sequence). The CDR3 has 13 amino acids. The CDR3 here is CASSPLDSSFAFF. In DNA form, the CDR3 reads TGTGCCAGCAGCCCTTTAGATTCCTCGTTTGCCTTTTTT.